Listed below are T cell receptor beta chains from one sample, sequenced in a study of shared clonotypes between healthy human individuals. The repertoire was sequenced with immunoSEQ multiplex PCR; TCRdb's copy has only in-frame clones and lacks some. The sample records about 1 million clones, 65% to 75% being singletons. The specimen sequenced was memory CD4+ T cells sorted from blood. All receptors come from a man aged 18 to 30 in good health. Each CDR3 is given with its conserved first and last residue. A D gene is named only where the DNA matches it firmly. Clone size, where shown, is once, few, many, or a class for clones that have expanded.

.,.,TRBJ2-7,TRBV5-1,CASSLTTARYEQYF,TGCGCCAGCAGCCTTACGACGGCCCGGTACGAGCAGTACTTC
.,.,TRBJ1-1,TRBV5-8,CASSLGVGLVTEAFF,TGTGCCAGCAGCTTGGGCGTGGGGTTGGTCACTGAAGCTTTCTTT
.,many,TRBJ1-3,TRBV30,CAWSPDSFGNTIYF,TGTGCCTGGAGCCCGGACAGTTTCGGAAACACCATATATTTT
.,few,TRBJ2-3,TRBV7-2,CASSSAHLSTDTQYF,TGTGCCAGCAGCTCCGCTCATCTTAGCACAGATACGCAGTATTTT
.,.,TRBJ2-7,TRBV2,CANSRSRQDYEQYF,TGTGCCAACAGTCGTAGCAGGCAAGACTACGAGCAGTACTTC
TRBD1,.,TRBJ2-1,TRBV7-3,CASSSGQRNEQFF,TGTGCCAGCAGCTCGGGACAGAGGAATGAGCAGTTCTTC
.,.,TRBJ2-7,TRBV10-1,CASSGTGSLEQYF,TGCGCCAGCAGTGGGACGGGTAGCCTCGAGCAGTACTTC
TRBD2,.,TRBJ2-7,TRBV2,CASSGTSGRDGEQYF,TGTGCCAGCAGCGGGACTAGCGGGAGGGATGGCGAGCAGTACTTC
.,.,TRBJ1-1,TRBV28,CASSLFFMGGARTEAFF,TGTGCCAGCAGTTTATTTTTTATGGGGGGGGCCCGGACTGAAGCTTTCTTT
.,.,TRBJ2-5,TRBV29-1,CSVEGDVLTQYF,TGCAGCGTTGAAGGGGACGTCCTAACCCAGTACTTC
TRBD1,once,TRBJ1-6,TRBV4-2,CASSPGTDLNSPLHF,TGTGCCAGCAGCCCTGGGACAGACCTTAATTCACCCCTCCACTTT
.,.,TRBJ2-3,TRBV10-3,CAISSGNTQYF,TGTGCCATATCGTCGGGGAATACGCAGTATTTT
TRBD1,few,TRBJ2-3,TRBV5-1,CASSQPGQDTQYF,TGCGCCAGCAGCCAACCGGGACAGGATACGCAGTATTTT
.,.,TRBJ1-4,TRBV28,CASSLEWEKLFF,TGTGCCAGCAGTTTAGAGTGGGAAAAACTGTTTTTT
.,.,TRBJ1-4,TRBV10-3,CATGSTNEKLFF,TGTGCCACGGGGTCAACTAATGAAAAACTGTTTTTT
TRBD2,.,TRBJ2-1,TRBV4-3,CASSQETSGALEQFF,TGCGCCAGCAGCCAAGAAACTAGCGGGGCTTTGGAGCAGTTCTTC
TRBD1,.,TRBJ2-7,TRBV7-2,CASSLGGQGAGTFYEQYF,TGTGCCAGCAGCTTAGGGGGACAGGGCGCAGGGACGTTCTACGAGCAGTACTTC
TRBD2,once,TRBJ2-1,TRBV10-3,CAAGGTSGSHEQFF,TGTGCCGCAGGGGGGACTAGCGGGAGCCATGAGCAGTTCTTC
.,.,TRBJ2-7,TRBV2,CARGGGGVPVDEQYF,TGTGCCAGAGGGGGGGGAGGGGTCCCCGTCGACGAGCAGTACTTC
TRBD1,.,TRBJ2-2,TRBV5-1,CASSLFPGGTGELFF,TGCGCCAGCAGCTTGTTTCCAGGGGGCACCGGGGAGCTGTTTTTT
.,.,TRBJ2-3,TRBV11-2,CASSLEKTDTQYF,TGTGCCAGCAGCTTAGAGAAGACAGATACGCAGTATTTT
.,.,TRBJ2-5,TRBV12-5,CASGLNPVAQYF,TGTGCTAGTGGTTTGAACCCTGTGGCCCAGTACTTC
.,once,TRBJ1-5,TRBV5-1,CASSLDGGSRQPQHF,TGCGCCAGCAGCTTGGATGGGGGAAGTCGTCAGCCCCAGCATTTT
.,.,TRBJ1-3,TRBV6-5,CASTRGNGNTIYF,TGTGCCAGCACGAGGGGAAATGGAAACACCATATATTTT
.,.,TRBJ2-1,TRBV10-3,CAISVGYEQFF,TGTGCCATCAGTGTAGGGTATGAGCAGTTCTTC
.,.,TRBJ1-1,TRBV19,CASSMTLMNTEAFF,TGTGCCAGTAGTATGACACTAATGAACACTGAAGCTTTCTTT
TRBD2,.,TRBJ2-5,TRBV7-2,CASSLREMGETQYF,TGTGCCAGCAGCTTGCGGGAGATGGGGGAGACCCAGTACTTC
.,.,TRBJ1-3,TRBV6-5,CASSYSTGTSGNTIYF,TGTGCCAGCAGTTACTCGACAGGAACCTCTGGAAACACCATATATTTT
TRBD1,.,TRBJ2-6,TRBV5-5,CASSLGTGGSGANVLTF,TGTGCCAGCAGCTTGGGGACAGGGGGCTCTGGGGCCAACGTCCTGACTTTC
.,.,TRBJ2-1,TRBV6-5,CASSSLGVNEQFF,TGTGCCAGCAGTTCCTTGGGGGTCAATGAGCAGTTCTTC
.,.,TRBJ1-2,TRBV4-1,CASSQDPTVVDNGYTF,TGCGCCAGCAGCCAAGACCCTACCGTAGTGGACAATGGCTACACCTTC
.,.,TRBJ2-3,TRBV6-1,CASSEGWRDPDTQYF,TGTGCCAGCAGTGAAGGGTGGCGGGACCCAGATACGCAGTATTTT
.,few,TRBJ1-1,TRBV7-2,CASSFAGRGTEAFF,TGTGCCAGCAGCTTCGCGGGACGGGGGACTGAAGCTTTCTTT
.,.,TRBJ1-1,TRBV30,CAWSPGENTEAFF,TGTGCCTGGAGCCCAGGGGAAAACACTGAAGCTTTCTTT
TRBD1,.,TRBJ1-4,TRBV5-1,CASTDGSRGVEKLFF,TGCGCCAGCACCGATGGGAGCAGGGGGGTTGAAAAACTGTTTTTT
.,.,TRBJ1-6,TRBV18,CASSSKDSFLNSPLHF,TGTGCCAGCTCGTCAAAGGACAGCTTCCTAAATTCACCCCTCCACTTT
TRBD1,.,TRBJ2-3,TRBV7-7,CASSLRDRESTDTQYF,TGTGCTAGCAGCTTGCGGGACAGGGAAAGCACAGATACGCAGTATTTT